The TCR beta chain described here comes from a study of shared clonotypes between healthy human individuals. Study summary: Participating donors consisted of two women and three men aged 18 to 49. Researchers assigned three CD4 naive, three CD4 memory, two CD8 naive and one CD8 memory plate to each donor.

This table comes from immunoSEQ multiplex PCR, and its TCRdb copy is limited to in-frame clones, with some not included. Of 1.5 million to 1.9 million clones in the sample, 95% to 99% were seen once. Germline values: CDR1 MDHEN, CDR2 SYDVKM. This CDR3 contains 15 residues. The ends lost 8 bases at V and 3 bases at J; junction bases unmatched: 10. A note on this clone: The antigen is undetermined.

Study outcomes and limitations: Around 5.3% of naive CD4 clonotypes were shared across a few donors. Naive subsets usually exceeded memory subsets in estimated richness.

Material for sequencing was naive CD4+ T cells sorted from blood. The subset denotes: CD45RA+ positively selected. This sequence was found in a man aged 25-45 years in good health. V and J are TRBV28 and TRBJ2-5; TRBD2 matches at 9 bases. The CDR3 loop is CASLRGGREEETQYF. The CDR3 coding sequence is TGTGCCAGCCTTAGGGGCGGGAGGGAAGAAGAGACCCAGTACTTC.